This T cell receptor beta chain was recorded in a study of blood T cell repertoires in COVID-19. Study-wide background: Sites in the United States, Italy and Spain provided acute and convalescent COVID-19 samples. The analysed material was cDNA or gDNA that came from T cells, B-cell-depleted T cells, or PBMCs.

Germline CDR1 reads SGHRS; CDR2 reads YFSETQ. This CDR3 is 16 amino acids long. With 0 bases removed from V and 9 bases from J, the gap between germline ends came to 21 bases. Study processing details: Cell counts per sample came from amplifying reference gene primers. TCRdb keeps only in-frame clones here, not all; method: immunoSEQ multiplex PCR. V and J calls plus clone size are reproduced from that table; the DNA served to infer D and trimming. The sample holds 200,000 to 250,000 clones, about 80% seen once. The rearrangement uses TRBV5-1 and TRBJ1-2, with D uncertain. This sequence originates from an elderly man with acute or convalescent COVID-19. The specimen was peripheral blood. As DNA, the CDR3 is TGCGCCAGCAGCTTGGCCGCTGGAGGCACTGGCAGGAGCTACACCTTC. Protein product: CASSLAAGGTGRSYTF.